These 26 T cell receptor beta chains share one sample of origin, sequenced in a study of technical replicates of blood from a handful of donors. Libraries were prepared by immunoSEQ multiplex PCR; TCRdb keeps only in-frame clonotypes and omits some of them. The sample lists about 68,000 clones, nearly 98% occurring once. The sample taken for sequencing was T cells isolated from PBMCs. These receptors came from a human donor in good health.

The chain has TRBV11-3 and TRBJ1-2; weak D call: TRBD1 (6 bases). V lost 3 bases to trimming and J lost 4 bases, with 9 bases between them. The CDR3 runs 13 residues. The germline V gene has CDR1 SGHNT and CDR2 YENEEA. The CDR3 sequence is CASSFGTPYGYTF. The CDR3, as DNA: TGTGCCAGCAGCTTCGGGACACCCTATGGCTACACCTTC.

This clone has only one observation. This chain connects TRBV7-9 to TRBJ2-2, with 7 positions matching TRBD1. The CDR3 runs 15 residues. CDR1 is SEHNR, CDR2 FQNEAQ, per germline (reference sequence). V was clipped by 3 bases and J by 3 bases; unmatched bases: 4. CDR3 nucleotide sequence: TGTGCCAGCAGCTTGGACAGGACGTACACCGGGGAGCTGTTTTTT. As protein: CASSLDRTYTGELFF.

This clone is a singleton in its sample. This rearrangement joins TRBV4-2 to TRBJ2-1; 8 bases align to TRBD2. V gave up 0 bases and J gave up 9 bases; unmatched junction bases: 7. The CDR3 contains 15 residues. The germline CDR1 and CDR2 sequences are LGHNA and YNFKEQ. CDR3 bases: TGTGCCAGCAGCCAAGAAGCAGCGGGAGTGCGTGAGCAGTTCTTC. This encodes CASSQEAAGVREQFF.

The genes are TRBV6-4 and TRBJ2-7; D is undetermined. This CDR3 spans 15 amino acids. Trimming left V 0 bases short and J 6 bases short, with 15 bases between. CDR1 is MRHNA, CDR2 SNTAGT, per germline. Written as DNA, the CDR3 is TGTGCCAGCAGTGACTCCGGGTTAATCCCTACCGAGCAGTACTTC. As protein: CASSDSGLIPTEQYF.

V is TRBV27 and J is TRBJ2-7, with a possible D match to TRBD2 (6 bases). This CDR3 comprises 16 residues. V lost 5 bases to trimming and J lost 1 base, with 18 bases between them. The germline V gene has CDR1 MNHEY and CDR2 SMNVEV (reference sequence). The CDR3 DNA reads TGTGCCAGCAGTCCAAGCAGCGGGCCAGTTTCCTACGAGCAGTACTTC. Encoded protein: CASSPSSGPVSYEQYF.

The chain is built from TRBV5-6 and TRBJ2-2; 10 bases agree with TRBD2. CDR1 is SGHDT, CDR2 YYEEEE, per germline. V was pared by 4 bases and J by 7 bases, with 16 bases of the junction left unmatched. The CDR3 sequence is 18 residues long. CDR3 nucleotides: TGTGCCAGCAGCCCGACATTCACAGCGGGAGGGCCCAACGGGGAGCTGTTTTTT. It is translated as CASSPTFTAGGPNGELFF.

Written as DNA, the CDR3 is TGCGCCAGCAGTCAAACCCAAGGGACAGTTGGATACGAGCAGTACTTC. Its translation is CASSQTQGTVGYEQYF. The gene calls are TRBV23-1 and TRBJ2-7; 7 bases are shared with TRBD1. TRBV23-1 is an open reading frame whose function is uncertain. V dropped 2 bases and J dropped 4; count of bases not matched to a gene: 11. The CDR3 totals 16 residues.

V usage is TRBV2 and J usage is TRBJ2-2; TRBD2 matches 13 bases. Germline CDR1 and CDR2: SNHLY and FYNNEI. The CDR3 runs to 17 residues. Germline trimming cut 7 bases from V and 8 bases from J; bases unmatched to any gene: 13. The CDR3 region has the DNA TGTGCCAGCATGAAGGCCCGACTAGCGGGAGGAGGGGGGGAGCTGTTTTTT. Translation gives CASMKARLAGGGGELFF.

The J gene is TRBJ2-2, the V gene TRBV19; 12 bases match TRBD2. After removal of 2 bases from V and 4 bases from J, the junction contained 5 bases not matched to a gene. Germline V lookup: CDR1 LNHDA, CDR2 SQIVND (reference sequence). CDR3 length: 17 residues. The CDR3 sequence is CASSIMLLAGGTGELFF. The CDR3 DNA reads TGTGCCAGTAGTATAATGTTACTAGCGGGAGGCACCGGGGAGCTGTTTTTT.

The V call is TRBV28, the J call TRBJ2-7; 7 bases are shared with TRBD2. V shed 3 bases and J 6 bases; nucleotides not matched to a gene: 11. This CDR3 spans 15 amino acids. The germline V gene encodes CDR1 MDHEN and CDR2 SYDVKM. Here the CDR3 reads CASSFVMSREGEQYF. CDR3 DNA: TGTGCCAGCAGTTTTGTTATGTCGAGGGAGGGCGAGCAGTACTTC.

The J gene is TRBJ1-2, the V gene TRBV4-3; D is possibly TRBD1 (6 bases). V gave up 2 bases and J gave up 4 bases, with 20 bases separating them. Germline CDR1 is LGHNA and CDR2 is YSLEER. This CDR3 is built from 17 residues. The CDR3 bases are TGCGCCAGCAGCCAAAATCCAGGGGATATGGGCTTCTATGGCTACACCTTC. Translation gives CASSQNPGDMGFYGYTF.

The chain combines TRBV20-1 with TRBJ2-1; no firm D call. The V end lost 6 bases, the J end lost 1 base, and 4 bases lay between the germline ends. Germline V gene data show CDR1 as DFQATT and CDR2 as SNEGSKA (reference sequence). The CDR3 consists of 11 residues. CDR3 sequence: CSAPSYNEQFF. In DNA, the CDR3 is TGCAGTGCCCCTTCCTACAATGAGCAGTTCTTC.

As regards this clone: The junction and the germline gene differ at one end; a read error may be behind it. V is TRBV29-1 and J is TRBJ1-2, with no clear D. Germline loops: CDR1 SQVTM, CDR2 ANQGSEA. The CDR3 totals 13 residues. As DNA, the CDR3 is TGCAGCGTCGAAGAGTTAGGGAGCTATGGCTACACCTTC. Translated: CSVEELGSYGYTF.

The J gene is TRBJ2-7, the V gene TRBV9, with 8 bases aligning to TRBD1. The V and J ends lost 5 bases and 3 bases, in that order; junction bases with no gene match: 1. The CDR3 has 12 amino acids. Germline CDR1 is SGDLS and CDR2 is YYNGEE. The CDR3 loop reads CASSGTGYEQYF. Here the CDR3 DNA reads TGTGCCAGCAGTGGGACAGGCTACGAGCAGTACTTC.

This clone was counted a single time. The V and J genes are TRBV19 and TRBJ2-1; 7 bases are shared with TRBD1. Trimming took 5 bases from V and 6 from J; bases not matched to a gene: 10. The CDR3 is 15 amino acids. The germline V gene has CDR1 LNHDA and CDR2 SQIVND (reference sequence). Here the CDR3 DNA reads TGTGCCAGTAGTGTACAGGGGTACCTCGCCAATGAGCAGTTCTTC. It is translated as CASSVQGYLANEQFF.

The chain couples TRBV10-2 to TRBJ2-1; D perhaps matches TRBD2 (6 bases). CDR1 and CDR2 (germline): WSHSY, SAAADI. This CDR3 contains 16 residues. V shed 2 bases and J shed 2 bases, with 13 bases lying between them. In nucleotides, the CDR3 is TGCGCCAGCAGTGAGCCTCCAGCGGGTACCTACAATGAGCAGTTCTTC. This sequence encodes CASSEPPAGTYNEQFF.

V usage is TRBV5-6 and J usage is TRBJ2-7; D gene uncertain. The CDR3 consists of 14 residues. Germline assignment: CDR1 SGHDT and CDR2 YYEEEE. The V end lost 0 bases, the J end lost 3 bases, and 10 bases lay between the germline ends. Here the CDR3 DNA reads TGTGCCAGCAGCTTGGCTTACTCGATCTACGAGCAGTACTTC. This sequence encodes CASSLAYSIYEQYF. The full variable domain, in which reference TRBV5-6 and TRBJ2-7 provide the parts outside the CDR3, is DAGVTQSPTHLIKTRGQQVTLRCSPKSGHDTVSWYQQALGQGPQFIFQYYEEEERQRGNFPDRFSGHQFPNYSSELNVNALLLGDSALYLCASSLAYSIYEQYFGPGTRLTVT.

The chain is built from TRBV28 and TRBJ2-7, with TRBD1 identical over 8 bases. Trimming cost V 2 bases and J 2 bases; bases outside gene matches: 8. Germline-derived CDR1 and CDR2 are MDHEN and SYDVKM. The CDR3 has 16 residues. CDR3 amino acids: CASSLPRQGAPYEQYF. CDR3 bases: TGTGCCAGCAGTTTACCTCGCCAGGGGGCCCCCTACGAGCAGTACTTC.

This clone has just one count. The gene calls are TRBV4-1 and TRBJ2-7; possible D gene TRBD2, 5 bases. The CDR3 is 16 amino acids. Trimming shortened V by 4 bases and J by 7 bases, and 23 bases separated the two germline ends. From germline, CDR1 is MGHRA and CDR2 YSYEKL. Here the CDR3 DNA reads TGCGCCAGCAGCCCTTATAAAGACCGGGCCTCGGGGGAGCAGTACTTC. It is translated as CASSPYKDRASGEQYF.

The rearrangement joins TRBV27 to TRBJ1-5; tentative D call: TRBD1 (6 bases). This CDR3 has 13 amino acids. Trimming removed 5 bases at V and 7 bases at J, with 12 bases between. Germline values: CDR1 MNHEY, CDR2 SMNVEV (reference sequence). The CDR3: CASSPQGHQPQHF. The CDR3 bases are TGTGCCAGCAGTCCCCAGGGGCACCAGCCCCAGCATTTT.

The rearrangement joins TRBV4-1 to TRBJ2-2; TRBD1 is a possible D gene (6 bases). Trimming stripped 2 bases from V and 4 bases from J, with 23 bases between. This CDR3 has 19 amino acids. The V gene's germline CDR1 is MGHRA and CDR2 YSYEKL. The CDR3 DNA reads as TGCGCCAGCAGCCAAATCGGGATGGGTACAGGGAAGACCACCGGGGAGCTGTTTTTT. Residues: CASSQIGMGTGKTTGELFF.

V usage is TRBV6-5 and J usage is TRBJ2-1, with 9 bases matching TRBD2. V shed 0 bases and J 7 bases; nucleotides not matched to a gene: 4. This CDR3 contains 15 residues. The germline V gene encodes CDR1 MNHEY and CDR2 SVGAGI. The CDR3 nucleotides read TGTGCCAGCAGTTACTCGGGTAGCGGGAGAAATGAGCAGTTCTTC. Encoded protein: CASSYSGSGRNEQFF.

The chain is built from TRBV19 and TRBJ2-5; 7 bases fit TRBD1. The V segment lost 2 bases and the J segment 4 bases; nucleotides outside the gene matches: 4. CDR1 is LNHDA and CDR2 is SQIVND in the germline V gene (reference sequence). This CDR3 is 14 amino acids long. Written as DNA, the CDR3 is TGTGCCAGTAGTATAAAGGCAGGGGGAGAGACCCAGTACTTC. Amino acid sequence: CASSIKAGGETQYF.

V is TRBV6-5 and J is TRBJ1-1; no clear D. The V and J ends lost 0 bases and 7 bases respectively, with 9 bases between them. CDR1 is MNHEY and CDR2 is SVGAGI in the germline V gene. The CDR3 spans 13 residues. The CDR3 bases are TGTGCCAGCAGTTACTCCTGGCAGAATGAAGCTTTCTTT. The encoded protein is CASSYSWQNEAFF.

This clone was detected once. J is TRBJ2-1 and V is TRBV5-1; 11 nucleotides match TRBD2. The CDR3 covers 16 residues. Germline V gives CDR1 SGHRS, CDR2 YFSETQ. Germline trimming cut 0 bases from V and 6 bases from J; bases unmatched to any gene: 5. The chain's CDR3 is CASSLAGLAGGNEQFF. The CDR3 coding sequence is TGCGCCAGCAGCTTGGCCGGTCTAGCGGGAGGCAATGAGCAGTTCTTC.

This clone was observed a single time. This rearrangement joins TRBV28 to TRBJ1-2; possibly TRBD1 for D (6 bases). The CDR3 has 14 amino acids. V lost 5 bases to trimming and J lost 1 base, with 11 bases between them. CDR1 is MDHEN and CDR2 is SYDVKM in the germline V gene. The CDR3 nucleotides read TGTGCCAGCAGTGAGGACAGAGGTAACTATGGCTACACCTTC. Translated: CASSEDRGNYGYTF.